This T cell receptor (beta chain) was sequenced during a study of T cell responses to AZD1222 COVID-19 vaccine. The wider study: Analyses pooled second doses at about 4 or about 12 weeks.

Details on this clone: Antigen specificity is unknown.

Data came from immunoSEQ multiplex PCR; TCRdb stores just in-frame clones and leaves some out. The sample has roughly 100,000 clones; over 70% are singletons. Study-wide findings and caveats: Only a handful of AZD1222 recipients, roughly six in all, had baseline seropositivity. Scientists sampled the repertoires only once the peak T cell response had passed.

Germline CDR1 SGHTA, CDR2 FQGTGA. V shed 4 bases and J shed 3 bases, with 11 bases lying between them. The CDR3 has 14 residues. This TCR derives from an adult in good health. This chain connects TRBV7-3 to TRBJ2-3; D ambiguous. The source was peripheral blood, collected on day 0 of AZD1222 vaccination. CDR3 DNA: TGTGCCAGCAGCTCTCGAGAAACTACAGATACGCAGTATTTT. Residues: CASSSRETTDTQYF.